Reported below is one T cell receptor beta chain. Germline CDR1 is SGHAT and CDR2 is FQNNGV. V was clipped by 1 base and J by 7 bases, with 5 bases between them. CDR3 length equals 12 residues. Those who participated ranged in age from about 18 to 89 years and resided in around 22 US areas. Categorization into cohorts depended on clinical history that participants reported. Data came from immunoSEQ multiplex PCR; TCRdb stores just in-frame clones and leaves some out. The sample carries roughly 250,000 clones, around 85% recorded once. The sample is drawn from a study of blood T cell repertoires in COVID-19. Looking at the study overall: Donors in the United States, Italy and Spain gave samples during acute or convalescent COVID-19. PBMCs, B-cell-depleted T cells, or T cells provided the cDNA or gDNA that made up the material.

This TCR came from a woman aged 40 to 55 with acute COVID-19. Sequenced: PBMCs or T cells enriched from blood (not recorded which). V and J are TRBV11-2 and TRBJ2-1; no clear D. Written as DNA, the CDR3 is TGTGCCAGCAGCTTAGTCGGGAATGAGCAGTTCTTC. Amino acids: CASSLVGNEQFF.